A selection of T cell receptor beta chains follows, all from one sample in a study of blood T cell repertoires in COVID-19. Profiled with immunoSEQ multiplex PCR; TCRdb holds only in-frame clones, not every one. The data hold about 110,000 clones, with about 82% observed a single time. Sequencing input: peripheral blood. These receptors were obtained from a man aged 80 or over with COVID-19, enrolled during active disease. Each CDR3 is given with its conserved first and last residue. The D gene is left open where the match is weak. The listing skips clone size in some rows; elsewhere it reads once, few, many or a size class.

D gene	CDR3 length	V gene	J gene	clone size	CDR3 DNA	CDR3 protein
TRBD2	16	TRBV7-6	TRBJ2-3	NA	TGTGCCAGCAGCCTAAGGTCTCTAGCGGCAGCAGATACGCAGTATTTT	CASSLRSLAAADTQYF
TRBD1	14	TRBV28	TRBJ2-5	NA	TGTGCCAGCACTTTCAGGACAGGGAAAGAGACCCAGTACTTC	CASTFRTGKETQYF
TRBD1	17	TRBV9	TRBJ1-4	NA	TGTGCCAGCAGCCAGGGGGAGGTTCTCACGGTTAATGAAAAACTGTTTTTT	CASSQGEVLTVNEKLFF
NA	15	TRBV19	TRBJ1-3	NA	TGTGCCAGCCAGGACACTCAGAGCTCTGGAAACACCATATATTTT	CASQDTQSSGNTIYF
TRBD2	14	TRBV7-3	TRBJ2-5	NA	TGTGCCAGCAGCTTATCAGGGAGGGTTGAGACCCAGTACTTC	CASSLSGRVETQYF
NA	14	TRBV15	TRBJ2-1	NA	TGTGCCACCAGCAGAGATCGGGGTTACAATGAGCAGTTCTTC	CATSRDRGYNEQFF
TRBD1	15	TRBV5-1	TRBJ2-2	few	TGCGCCAGCAGCATGGACAGGCCTAACACCGGGGAGCTGTTTTTT	CASSMDRPNTGELFF
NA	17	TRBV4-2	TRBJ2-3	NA	TGTGCCAGCAGCGAATCGGCGGGTAGCGGATACACAGATACGCAGTATTTT	CASSESAGSGYTDTQYF
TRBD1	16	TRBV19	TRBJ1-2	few	TGTGCCAGTAGTATTGGTGGGGGACAGGGGAACTATGGCTACACCTTC	CASSIGGGQGNYGYTF
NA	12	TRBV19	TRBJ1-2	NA	TGTGCCATTGACGACAGACCTTATGGCTACACCTTC	CAIDDRPYGYTF
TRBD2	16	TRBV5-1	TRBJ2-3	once	TGCGCCAGCAGCCCGTTGACTAGCGCGGACACAGATACGCAGTATTTT	CASSPLTSADTDTQYF
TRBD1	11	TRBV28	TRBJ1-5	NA	TGTGCCAGCAGTTCTCCGGGACAGGGGGCTTTT	CASSSPGQGAF
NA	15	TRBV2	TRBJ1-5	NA	TGTGCCAGCGATGGAGACCTCTATAGCAATCAGCCCCAGCATTTT	CASDGDLYSNQPQHF
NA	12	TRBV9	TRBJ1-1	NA	TGTACCAGCAGCAGAGGAGGGACTGAAGCTTTCTTT	CTSSRGGTEAFF
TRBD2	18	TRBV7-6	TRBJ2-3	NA	TGTGCCAGCAGCTTAGCCCCAGGGGTTAGCGGGAAATTCGATACGCAGTATTTT	CASSLAPGVSGKFDTQYF
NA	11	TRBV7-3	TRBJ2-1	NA	TGTGCCAGCAGCTCAGGGGCAAGGCTGTTCTTC	CASSSGARLFF
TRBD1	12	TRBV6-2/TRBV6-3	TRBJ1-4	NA	TGTGCCAGCAGCCTGCTACAGGGGAAACTGTTTTTT	CASSLLQGKLFF
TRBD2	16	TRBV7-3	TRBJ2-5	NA	TGTGCCAGCAGCTTAATTGCGGGAGGGCCTCTGGGGACCCAGTACTTC	CASSLIAGGPLGTQYF
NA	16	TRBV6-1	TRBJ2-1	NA	TGTGCCAGCAGTGTCCCCATCGCGAGCTCCTACAATGAGCAGTTCTTC	CASSVPIASSYNEQFF
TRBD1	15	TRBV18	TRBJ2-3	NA	TGTGCCAGCTCCTGGAGACAGGGGAACACAGATACGCAGTATTTT	CASSWRQGNTDTQYF
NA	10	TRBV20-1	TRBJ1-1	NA	TGCAGTGCCAGGGTGGATGAAGCTTTCTTT	CSARVDEAFF
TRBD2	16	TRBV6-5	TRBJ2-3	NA	TGTGCCAGCAGTTACTCGCGGGAGCCATCTACAGATACGCAGTATTTT	CASSYSREPSTDTQYF
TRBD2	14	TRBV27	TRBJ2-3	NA	TGTGCCAGCACGGGACTAGCGGGACTAGATACGCAGTATTTT	CASTGLAGLDTQYF
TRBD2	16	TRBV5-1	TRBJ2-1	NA	TGCGCCAGCAAACTTGGAGGCGGGAGAGCGGCCAATGAGCAGTTCTTC	CASKLGGGRAANEQFF
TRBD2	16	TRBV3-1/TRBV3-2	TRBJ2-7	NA	TGTGCCAGCAGCCACTCCGGGACTAGCGGTTCCTACGAGCAGTACTTC	CASSHSGTSGSYEQYF
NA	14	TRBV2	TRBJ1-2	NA	TGTGCCAGCAGTTCTACGCAGGGATCGTATGGCTACACCTTC	CASSSTQGSYGYTF
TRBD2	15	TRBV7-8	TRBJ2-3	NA	TGTGCCAGCAGCGGGATAGCGGGAGAAGGCGATACGCAGTATTTT	CASSGIAGEGDTQYF
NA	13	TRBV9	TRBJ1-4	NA	TGTGCCAGCAGCGCAGGGTATAACGAAAAACTGTTTTTT	CASSAGYNEKLFF
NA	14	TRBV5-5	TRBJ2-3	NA	TGTGCCAGCAGCCTACTCAGGAGCACAGATACGCAGTATTTT	CASSLLRSTDTQYF
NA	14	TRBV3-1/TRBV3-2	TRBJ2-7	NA	TGTGCCAGCAGCCAAGATAAGATACGGTACGAGCAGTACTTC	CASSQDKIRYEQYF
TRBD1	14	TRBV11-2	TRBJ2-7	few	TGTGCCAGCAGCTTAGCGGACAGGGGGCTCGAGCAGTACTTC	CASSLADRGLEQYF
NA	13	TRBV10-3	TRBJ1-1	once	TGTGCCATCAGTCTACCCGGGGGGGCTGAAGCTTTCTTT	CAISLPGGAEAFF
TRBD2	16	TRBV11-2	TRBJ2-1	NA	TGTGCCAGCAGCTCGCCCCGACTAGCGTCTTACAATGAGCAGTTCTTC	CASSSPRLASYNEQFF
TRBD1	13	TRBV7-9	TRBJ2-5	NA	TGTGCCAGCAGCCCCAGGACAGGAGTGACCCAGTACTTC	CASSPRTGVTQYF
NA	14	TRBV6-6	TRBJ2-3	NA	TGTGCCAGCAGTTACCCGAGCGGAGAACATACGCAGTATTTT	CASSYPSGEHTQYF
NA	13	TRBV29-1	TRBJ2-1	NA	TGCAGCGTTGACAGGGGAGGGTACAATGAGCAGTTCTTC	CSVDRGGYNEQFF
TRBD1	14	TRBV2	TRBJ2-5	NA	TGTGCCAGCAGTCGACAGGGGGGGCAAGAGACCCAGTACTTC	CASSRQGGQETQYF
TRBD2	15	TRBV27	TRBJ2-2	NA	TGTGCCAGCAGTCCGTCACTAGCGGGAGCCGGGGAGCTGTTTTTT	CASSPSLAGAGELFF
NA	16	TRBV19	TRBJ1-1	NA	TGTGCCAGTAGCGAAACGGCCAGGCGATACAACACTGAAGCTTTCTTT	CASSETARRYNTEAFF
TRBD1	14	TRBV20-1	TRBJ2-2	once	TGCAGTGCTAGTTCCACAGGGGTTACCGGGGAGCTGTTTTTT	CSASSTGVTGELFF
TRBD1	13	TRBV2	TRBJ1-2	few	TGTGCCAGCAGTGGGACAGGGGGCAGGGGCTACACCTTC	CASSGTGGRGYTF
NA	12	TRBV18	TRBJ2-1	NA	TGTGCCAGCTCCTTCGGAGGGACGGAGCAGTTCTTC	CASSFGGTEQFF
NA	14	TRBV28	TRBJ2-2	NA	TGTGCCAGCAGTTTTCCTAGCGAGGGCGGGGAGCTGTTTTTT	CASSFPSEGGELFF
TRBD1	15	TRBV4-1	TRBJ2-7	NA	TGCGCCAGCAGTCCGCCACGGACAGGGCTAACCGAGCAGTACTTC	CASSPPRTGLTEQYF
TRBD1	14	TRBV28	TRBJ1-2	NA	TGTGCCAGCAGTAGGGCAGGGGGCTCAATTGGCTACACCTTC	CASSRAGGSIGYTF
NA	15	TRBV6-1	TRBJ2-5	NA	TGTGCCAGCAGTGAATTCTATGGTCCCGGAGCGACCCAGTACTTC	CASSEFYGPGATQYF
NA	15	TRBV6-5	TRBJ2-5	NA	TGTGCCAGCAGTTACTCGATCAGGGAACAAGAGACCCAGTACTTC	CASSYSIREQETQYF
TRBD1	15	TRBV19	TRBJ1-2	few	TGTGCCAGCCTTGGGACAGAATCCGCTAACTATGGCTACACCTTC	CASLGTESANYGYTF
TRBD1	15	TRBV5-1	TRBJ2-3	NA	TGCGCCAGCAGCCCACAGGGGGCCGGCACAGATACGCAGTATTTT	CASSPQGAGTDTQYF
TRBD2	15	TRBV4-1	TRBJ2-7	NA	TGCGCCAGCAGCTCCAGAGCGGGGCCCTCCTACGAGCAGTACTTC	CASSSRAGPSYEQYF
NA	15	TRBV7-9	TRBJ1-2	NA	TGTGCCAGCAGCTTAGGATCGGCGGGAAACTATGGCTACACCTTC	CASSLGSAGNYGYTF
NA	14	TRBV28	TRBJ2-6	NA	TGTGCCAGCATGGAGGGTCCCGGGGCCAACGTCCTGACTTTC	CASMEGPGANVLTF
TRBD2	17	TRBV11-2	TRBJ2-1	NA	TGTGCCAGCAGCTTGACATTAGCGGGAGGGGCCTACAATGAGCAGTTCTTC	CASSLTLAGGAYNEQFF
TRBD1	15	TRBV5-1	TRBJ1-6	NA	TGCGCCAGCAGCCAAGGGACAGGGAATAATTCACCCCTCCACTTT	CASSQGTGNNSPLHF
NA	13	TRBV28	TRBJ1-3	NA	TGTGCCAGCAGGGACAGCTCTGGAAACACCATATATTTT	CASRDSSGNTIYF